The source of this T cell receptor beta chain is a study of T cell responses to AZD1222 COVID-19 vaccine. Using immunoSEQ multiplex PCR, the repertoire was profiled, and TCRdb retains in-frame clones only, with some absent. The table records 150,000 to 200,000 clones, around 94% of them present only once. The study's findings and limits: Mapped onto spike, vaccine-associated CD4 TCRs spanned it and were dominant at 160-218 and 743-854. Recipients of two AZD1222 doses showed rising Spike-specific TCR breadth and depth. Among those given AZD1222, only 5 to 7 were seropositive at baseline.

Concerning this clone itself: Its specificity is unknown.

This CDR3 region has 14 residues. The germline gives CDR1 GTSNPN, CDR2 SVGIG (reference sequence). Trimming stripped 0 bases from V and 5 bases from J, with 11 bases between. This receptor was identified in an adult who received the AZD1222 COVID-19 vaccine. Source: peripheral blood, taken 28 days after the second AZD1222 dose. V usage is TRBV30 and J usage is TRBJ1-5, with D tentatively TRBD1 (6 bases). Here the CDR3 reads CAWSVSGGDQPQHF. Written as DNA, the CDR3 is TGTGCCTGGAGTGTAAGCGGGGGCGATCAGCCCCAGCATTTT.